The clone carrying this TCR beta chain was seen many times. Its matching antigen is unknown. The V gene end was trimmed by 8 bases and the J gene end by 6 bases; junction bases not matched to a gene: 7. This CDR3 is built from 13 residues. In TCRdb, the reads were re-called with MiXCR into one record per CDR3 protein. The sample has approximately 76,000 distinct CDR3 sequences, more than 3.5% seen once. This sample was taken from a study of T cell repertoires in cytomegalovirus infection. For the study at large: TCR beta signatures that were public indicated CMV infection and matching HLA type.

Study-wide points: Cumulative public TCR beta family frequency identified CMV carriers with the relevant HLA.

This rearrangement joins TRBV12-3 or TRBV12-4 to TRBJ1-2, with 9 bases matching TRBD1. Sequenced material: PBMCs. The clonotype was recovered from a human donor in good health (CMV status not recorded). Some clones in this sample may be carry-over from other donors' samples. CDR3 in DNA: TGTGCCAGCCGGGACAGGGCATGGAATGGCTACACCTTC. It is translated as CASRDRAWNGYTF.